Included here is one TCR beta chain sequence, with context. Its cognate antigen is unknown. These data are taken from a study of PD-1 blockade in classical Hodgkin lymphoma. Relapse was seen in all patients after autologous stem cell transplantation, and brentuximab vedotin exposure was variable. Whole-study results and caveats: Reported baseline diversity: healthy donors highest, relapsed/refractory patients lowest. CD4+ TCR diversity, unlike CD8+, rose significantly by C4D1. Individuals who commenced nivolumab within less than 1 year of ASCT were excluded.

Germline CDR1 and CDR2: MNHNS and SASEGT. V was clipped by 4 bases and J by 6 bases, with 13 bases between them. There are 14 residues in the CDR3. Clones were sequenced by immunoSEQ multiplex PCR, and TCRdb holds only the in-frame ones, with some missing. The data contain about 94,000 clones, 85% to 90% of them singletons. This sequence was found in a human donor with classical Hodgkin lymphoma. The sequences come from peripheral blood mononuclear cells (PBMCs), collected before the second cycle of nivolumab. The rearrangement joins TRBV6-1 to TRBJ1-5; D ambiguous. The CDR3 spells CASSALTSPQPQHF. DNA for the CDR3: TGTGCCAGCAGTGCTCTTACTAGCCCTCAGCCCCAGCATTTT.